Listed below are T cell receptor beta chains from one sample, sequenced in a study of cytomegalovirus exposure and HLA in healthy donors. Assay used: immunoSEQ multiplex PCR; TCRdb lists only in-frame clones, some missing. Of approximately 100,000 clones listed, around four fifths are singletons. Sequenced sample: PBMCs. These TCRs come from a woman between 40 and 55 years old in good health and CMV-seropositive. CDR3s include the opening cysteine and the closing phenylalanine or tryptophan.

CASTSGVFLYGYTF TRBV2
CASTHRGQTETQYF TRBV10-1
CAISESPGRLRNQPQHF TRBV10-3
CASSDQGTGNEQFF TRBV6-4
CAWSVPNYGGMTYEQYF TRBV30
CASSLGQNQPQHF TRBV5-1
CASSGQTAQETQYF TRBV5-1
CASSWVAGLNEQYF TRBV5-1
CASSQDRTKNYGYTF TRBV4-1
CATSKDSGSYEQYF TRBV15
CASSGQYNSPLHF TRBV2
CASSLTGTAVFYGYTF TRBV7-2
CASSILRPGWDSPDTQYF TRBV19
CASSDSAGGPYTQYF TRBV6-4
CSVNTGGPNTGELFF TRBV29-1
CAISLTETDTQYF TRBV10-3
CASSWNQGQETQYF TRBV11-2
CASSHTAVYYGYTF TRBV4-1
CASSLQGSDEQYF TRBV7-3
CASSQTGPDNEQFF TRBV5-1
CASIAGTGGSEQFF TRBV6-5
CASSLYPGTDTQYF TRBV7-9
CASSPRTDSLGYTF TRBV14
CASSLAPGYTEAFF TRBV5-1
CASSLGSGGTGELFF TRBV7-8
CASSYVAQGEKLFF TRBV6-5
CASSPPGDTQYF TRBV5-6
CASSILAGGHTDTQYF TRBV5-4
CASSLDTRTGIANYGYTF TRBV5-1
CASSLEGVGLAGAGEQFF TRBV11-3
CASSPGGRANTGELFF TRBV7-2
CASSLQGGVGYTF TRBV27
CASSEGLAVRDEQFF TRBV19
CASSPLGTSGPDTQYF TRBV5-1
CASSVLAGRGGANVLTF TRBV6-1
CASSLTKGADTQYF TRBV5-6
CASSEWGRGQGNEQFF TRBV25-1
CASRESGEGLYEQYF TRBV28
CASSSQGDYGYTF TRBV5-1
CASESTGSSGANVLTF TRBV5-1
CSARRDRDSTF TRBV20-1
CASSSGTSGYTGELFF TRBV5-5
CASSGEITDTQYF TRBV25-1
CASSPGQGVYGYTF TRBV4-1
CASSLLLQPQHF TRBV28
CASSLTGVDPYEQYF TRBV6-5
CASSLEGRADTGELFF TRBV5-4
CASTRGQGSYNEQFF TRBV5-4